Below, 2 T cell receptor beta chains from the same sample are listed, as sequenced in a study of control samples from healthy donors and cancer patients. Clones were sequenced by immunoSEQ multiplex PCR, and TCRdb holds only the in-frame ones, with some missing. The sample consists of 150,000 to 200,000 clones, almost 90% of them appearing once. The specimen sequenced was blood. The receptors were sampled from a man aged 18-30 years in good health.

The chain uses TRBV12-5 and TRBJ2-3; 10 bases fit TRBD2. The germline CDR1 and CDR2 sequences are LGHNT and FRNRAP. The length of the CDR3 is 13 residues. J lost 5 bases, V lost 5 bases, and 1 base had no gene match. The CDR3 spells CASGSGGEDTQYF. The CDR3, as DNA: TGTGCTAGTGGTAGCGGGGGGGAAGATACGCAGTATTTT.

CDR3 protein: CASSADRANTEAFF. The CDR3 nucleotides are TGTGCCAGCAGCGCGGACAGGGCTAACACTGAAGCTTTCTTT. The V gene is TRBV5-4, the J gene TRBJ1-1, with TRBD1 identical over 8 bases. The CDR3 extends over 14 amino acids. The V gene's germline CDR1 is SGHNT and CDR2 YYREEE (reference sequence). V was clipped by 4 bases and J by 2 bases; unmatched bases: 4.